Listed here are 2 T cell receptor beta chains from one sample, sequenced in a study of T cell repertoires in ileal Crohn's disease. Sample time point: inflamed ileum from the surgical specimen. The repertoire was sequenced with immunoSEQ multiplex PCR; TCRdb's copy has only in-frame clones and lacks some. Here the sample spans 13,000 or so clones, around 85% being singletons. Specimen: ileal tissue. These receptors were collected from an adult with Crohn's disease.

This sequence joins TRBV7-9 and TRBJ1-1; D remains ambiguous. CDR3 length equals 13 residues. V dropped 8 bases and J dropped 5 bases, with 15 bases sitting between them. Germline assignment: CDR1 SEHNR and CDR2 FQNEAQ (reference sequence). CDR3 bases: TGTGCCAGCCACCAAGGTTATAGGACTGAAGCTTTCTTT. Translation: CASHQGYRTEAFF.

The chain recombines TRBV4-1 with TRBJ1-1, with a possible D match to TRBD1 (5 bases). CDR3 length: 17 amino acids. Germline V gene sequence: CDR1 MGHRA, CDR2 YSYEKL. Trimming left V 0 bases short and J 0 bases short, with 14 bases between. CDR3 region: CASSQDPTGTLNTEAFF. CDR3 nucleotides: TGCGCCAGCAGCCAAGATCCCACCGGGACGCTGAACACTGAAGCTTTCTTT.